This TCR beta chain derives from a study of T cell responses to AZD1222 COVID-19 vaccine. Study results and limitations: Dominant CD4 TCR responses targeted spike regions 160-218 and 743-854. Donors were largely white British and mainly female; clonal diversity was possibly underestimated.

The analysis combined second doses at about 4 or about 12 weeks. Remarks on this clone: As yet, its antigen is unknown.

This CDR3 region has 15 residues. Trimming took 4 bases from V and 2 from J, leaving 15 bases between them. Germline CDR1 SGHKS, CDR2 YYEKEE (reference sequence). Data came from immunoSEQ multiplex PCR; TCRdb stores just in-frame clones and leaves some out. The table includes 95,000 to 150,000 clones, 80% to 95% detected once. The gene calls are TRBV5-5 and TRBJ1-1; D may be TRBD1 (6 bases). The clonotype comes from an adult who received the AZD1222 COVID-19 vaccine. The source material was peripheral blood, sampled 28 days after the second AZD1222 dose. The CDR3 sequence: CASSHGRGLNTEAFF. CDR3 nucleotide sequence: TGTGCCAGCAGCCACGGCCGGGGGCTAAACACTGAAGCTTTCTTT.